This T cell receptor beta chain came from a study of response to subunit inactivated influenza vaccine. Study-level findings and limits: The authors suggested that every seasonal influenza vaccination recruits few new T cells.

The V segment lost 2 bases and the J segment 5 bases; nucleotides outside the gene matches: 14. The CDR3 is 19 residues long. Per germline, CDR1 SGHAT and CDR2 FQNNGV. TCRdb redid the calling of the RT-PCR reads with MiXCR, one entry per CDR3 protein. The profile shows about 520,000 distinct CDR3 sequences, 6% to 9% of them singletons. Only a few counts were recorded for this clonotype. As yet, its antigen is unknown. The chain recombines TRBV11-2 with TRBJ2-5; 13 bases agree with TRBD2. The TCR was taken from a man aged 50 to 69 who received an inactivated influenza vaccine. The source material was PBMCs from blood, sampled 23 to 25 months after vaccination. The CDR3 reads CASSLRPGLAGPLGETQYF. The CDR3 DNA sequence: TGTGCCAGCAGCTTACGGCCGGGACTAGCGGGACCGTTAGGGGAGACCCAGTACTTC.